This T cell receptor (beta chain) was sequenced in a study of blood T cells in healthy people across ages. For the second PCR, which ran for about 7 to 12 cycles, a sample-barcoded 5' primer and a J-beta primer mix were used. TCRdb independently ran MiXCR on the 5' RACE reads; one entry per CDR3 protein. The sample holds roughly 650,000 distinct CDR3 sequences, around 32% seen once. Isolated PBMCs totaled at least 7 million in each sample. Total RNA extraction produced at least 5 micrograms (per sample) for the study. V was shortened by 4 bases and J by 6 bases, with 5 bases between the two germline ends. CDR1 and CDR2 (germline): DFQATT, SNEGSKA (reference sequence). CDR3 size: 10 residues. This clonotype was seen a few times. A much larger clone sits a single nucleotide away, making a read error possible.

Sequenced: blood. The clonotype comes from an elderly woman in good health. This chain links TRBV20-1 with TRBJ2-3; D call uncertain. The CDR3 region has the DNA TGCAGTGCTATAAGCGATACGCAGTATTTT. Amino acids: CSAISDTQYF.